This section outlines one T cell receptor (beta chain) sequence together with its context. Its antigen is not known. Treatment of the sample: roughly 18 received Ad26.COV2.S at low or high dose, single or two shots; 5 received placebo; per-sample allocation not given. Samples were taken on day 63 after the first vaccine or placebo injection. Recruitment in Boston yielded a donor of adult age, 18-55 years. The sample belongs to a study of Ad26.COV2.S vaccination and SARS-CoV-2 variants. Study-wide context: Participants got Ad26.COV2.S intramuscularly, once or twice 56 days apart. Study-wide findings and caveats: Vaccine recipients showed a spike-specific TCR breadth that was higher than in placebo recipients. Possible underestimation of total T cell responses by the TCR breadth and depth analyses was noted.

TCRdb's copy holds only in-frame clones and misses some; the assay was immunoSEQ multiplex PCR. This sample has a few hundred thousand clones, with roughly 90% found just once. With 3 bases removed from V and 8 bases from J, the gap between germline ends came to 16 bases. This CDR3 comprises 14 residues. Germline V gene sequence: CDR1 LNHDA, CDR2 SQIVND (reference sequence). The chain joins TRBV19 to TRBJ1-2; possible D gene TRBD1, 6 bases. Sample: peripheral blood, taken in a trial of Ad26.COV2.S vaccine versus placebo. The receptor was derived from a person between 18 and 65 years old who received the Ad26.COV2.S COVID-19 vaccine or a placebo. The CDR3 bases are TGTGCCAGTAGTATCCAACAGGGTCAAAGCGGCTACACCTTC. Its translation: CASSIQQGQSGYTF.